Listed below are T cell receptor beta chains from one sample, sequenced in a study of read filtering for tumor transcriptome and immune sequencing. TCRdb redid the calling of the reads with MiXCR, one entry per CDR3 protein. The data show some 24,000 distinct CDR3 sequences, about 20% seen once. The sample was a population of CD138-negative cells sorted from bone marrow. These receptors were collected from a donor at least 40 years old with multiple myeloma. The CDR3 runs from the conserved cysteine through the conserved F or W. A D gene is named only where the DNA matches it firmly. Where a row states a size, it is once, few, many or the class of an expanded clone; other rows omit it.

j_call	d_call	cdr3_length	clone_size	v_call	cdr3_nt	cdr3_aa
TRBJ1-5	.	13	many	TRBV11-1	TGTGCCAGCAGCTTCGGACAAGATCAGCCCCAGCATTTT	CASSFGQDQPQHF
TRBJ2-7	TRBD1	13	many	TRBV7-2	TGTGCCAGCAGCTCTGACAGGGGGCGCGAGCAGTACTTC	CASSSDRGREQYF
TRBJ2-1	.	16	many	TRBV18	TGTGCCAGCTCACCACGGGTGGGGCACGGGTTGAGTGAGCAGTTCTTC	CASSPRVGHGLSEQFF
TRBJ1-1	.	13	.	TRBV25-1	TGTGCCAGCAGTGAGGCCGGGAACACTGAAGCTTTCTTT	CASSEAGNTEAFF
TRBJ2-3	.	12	many	TRBV7-9	TGTGCCAGCAGCTTAAAGGTTACAACGCAGTATTTT	CASSLKVTTQYF
TRBJ2-7	.	12	many	TRBV30	TGTGCCTGGAACAGGGACTCCTACGAGCAGTACTTC	CAWNRDSYEQYF
TRBJ1-1	.	13	many	TRBV5-1	TGCGCCAGCAGCGTGGACCTCAACACTGAAGCTTTCTTT	CASSVDLNTEAFF
TRBJ2-2	TRBD1	15	many	TRBV29-1	TGCAGCGTTGGTGGGCAGGGGGTAGGAACCGGGGAGCTGTTTTTT	CSVGGQGVGTGELFF
TRBJ1-5	.	13	.	TRBV7-2	TGTGCCAGCAGCGCAGCCCGTTATCAGCCCCAGCATTTT	CASSAARYQPQHF
TRBJ1-5	TRBD1	13	.	TRBV20-1	TGCAGTGCTAGGACAGGGAGCAATCAGCCCCAGCATTTT	CSARTGSNQPQHF
TRBJ2-5	.	14	few	TRBV25-1	TGTGCCAGCAGTGAAATGACATCCCAAGAGACCCAGTACTTC	CASSEMTSQETQYF
TRBJ1-4	.	14	few	TRBV2	TGTGCCAGCAGCGCCGGGGACCCCTTGGAAAAACTGTTTTTT	CASSAGDPLEKLFF
TRBJ2-3	.	15	few	TRBV7-2	TGTGCCAGCAGCTTAGCCGGACTGAGCACAGATACGCAGTATTTT	CASSLAGLSTDTQYF